Shown below are 6 T cell receptor beta chains from a single sample sequenced in a study of PD-L1 blockade in urothelial cancer. Stated time point: pretreatment peripheral blood. Sequencing was performed with immunoSEQ multiplex PCR; in TCRdb, only in-frame clones are kept and a portion is missing. The sample lists some 63,000 clones, approximately 80% occurring once. Sample: PBMCs, taken around atezolizumab (anti-PD-L1) treatment. These receptors were collected from a man in his 70s with urothelial cancer.

This rearrangement joins TRBV19 to TRBJ1-1; 7 bases map to TRBD1. This CDR3 is built from 13 residues. V shed 4 bases, J shed 3 bases, and the junction held 2 bases outside the gene matches. Germline V gene sequence: CDR1 LNHDA, CDR2 SQIVND (reference sequence). The CDR3 DNA reads TGTGCCAGTAGTACAGGGGGTGACACTGAAGCTTTCTTT. The encoded protein is CASSTGGDTEAFF. Full variable domain (missing parts from reference TRBV19 and TRBJ1-1): DGGITQSPKYLFRKEGQNVTLSCEQNLNHDAMYWYRQDPGQGLRLIYYSQIVNDFQKGDIAEGYSVSREKKESFPLTVTSAQKNPTAFYLCASSTGGDTEAFFGQGTRLTVV.

In DNA, the CDR3 is TGTGCCAGCAGCTTGGCAGATACAAACTATGGCTACACCTTC. Translated, it gives CASSLADTNYGYTF. The chain recombines TRBV11-1 with TRBJ1-2; D is ambiguous. CDR3 length: 14 residues. Per germline, CDR1 SGHAT and CDR2 FQDESV (reference sequence). The ends were cut back, 3 bases at V and 2 bases at J, with 10 bases in the middle.

The chain is built from TRBV4-2 and TRBJ1-5; no reliable D call. V was trimmed by 0 bases and J by 6 bases, leaving 12 bases between them. Germline V lookup: CDR1 LGHNA, CDR2 YNFKEQ. CDR3 length: 15 residues. The CDR3 bases are TGTGCCAGCAGCCAAGAAGGCCCCTCTAGTCAGCCCCAGCATTTT. It encodes CASSQEGPSSQPQHF.

The genes are TRBV5-6 and TRBJ2-3; 11 positions agree with TRBD2. V dropped 4 bases and J dropped 2; count of bases not matched to a gene: 6. CDR3 length equals 16 residues. Germline CDR1 is SGHDT and CDR2 is YYEEEE. CDR3 residues: CASSPRLAGFTDTQYF. The CDR3, as DNA: TGTGCCAGCAGCCCCCGACTAGCGGGGTTCACAGATACGCAGTATTTT.

CDR3 region: CATGKQGAPYEQYF. Here the CDR3 DNA reads TGTGCCACCGGCAAACAGGGGGCTCCCTACGAGCAGTACTTC. The rearrangement links TRBV15 to TRBJ2-7, with 9 bases identical to TRBD1. CDR1 LNHNV and CDR2 YYDKDF come from the germline V gene (reference sequence). Germline trimming cut 8 bases from V and 2 bases from J; bases unmatched to any gene: 7. The CDR3 totals 14 residues.

The V call is TRBV6-1, the J call TRBJ1-2, with D possibly being TRBD1 (5 bases). The V gene's germline CDR1 is MNHNS and CDR2 SASEGT. CDR3 length equals 14 residues. Trimming stripped 5 bases from V and 7 bases from J, with 17 bases between. The CDR3 sequence: CASSIRGRAGGYTF. CDR3 bases: TGTGCCAGCAGTATCCGGGGGAGGGCCGGTGGCTACACCTTC.